This T cell receptor beta chain originates from a study of shared clonotypes between healthy human individuals. The CDR3 sequence is 14 residues long. CDR1 and CDR2 from the germline V gene are SGHTS and YDEGEE. V gave up 0 bases and J gave up 8 bases, with 12 bases separating them. Only in-frame clones appear in the TCRdb table, and some are missing; sequencing was by immunoSEQ multiplex PCR. The sample lists about 490,000 clones; around 80% were seen once. The sequencing input was PBMCs. The J gene is TRBJ2-1, the V gene TRBV5-8; no firm D call. The clonotype comes from a woman between 40 and 55 years old in good health. Some clones in this sample may be carry-over from other donors' samples. The CDR3 nucleotides read TGTGCCAGCAGCTTGGGAGGTCGTAGGGATGAGCAGTTCTTC. Translated, it gives CASSLGGRRDEQFF.